Reported below is one T cell receptor (beta chain). Study processing details: Cell counts per sample came from amplifying reference gene primers. Assay used: immunoSEQ multiplex PCR; TCRdb lists only in-frame clones, some missing. V and J calls and clone size come straight from that table; D and trimming were deduced from the DNA. Of 200,000 to 250,000 clones listed, approximately 86% are singletons. Those enrolled in Seattle joined during active infection and were followed longitudinally afterward. The sample belongs to a study of blood T cell repertoires in COVID-19. At the level of the study: Samples representing acute and convalescent COVID-19 were sourced from the United States, Italy and Spain. T cells, B-cell-depleted T cells, or PBMCs provided the cDNA or gDNA that served as material.

The CDR3 spans 14 residues. Germline CDR1 reads SGHDT; CDR2 reads YYEEEE. Between the trimmed V and J ends, which lost 6 bases and 3 bases, there was a span of 16 bases. Sequencing was done on a sample of peripheral blood. The genes are TRBV5-6 and TRBJ2-7; D possibly corresponds to TRBD1 (6 bases). The clonotype was recovered from a woman aged 30 to 39 with COVID-19, enrolled during active disease. For the CDR3, the DNA is TGTGCCAGCACCACAGGGCAGGTTAGCTACGAGCAGTACTTC. Translation: CASTTGQVSYEQYF.